This T cell receptor (beta chain) was identified in a study of T cells in localized non-small cell lung cancer. Study results and caveats: Heterogeneity remains possible because sequencing was limited to only one tumor region. Among blood samples, higher T cell density accompanied longer overall survival.

As for this clone: Its matching antigen is unknown.

The repertoire was sequenced with immunoSEQ multiplex PCR; TCRdb's copy has only in-frame clones and lacks some. The table lists about 17,000 clones, more than 70% of them singletons. This CDR3 contains 14 residues. CDR1 and CDR2 (germline): LGHNT, FRNRAP. Between the trimmed V and J ends, which lost 7 bases and 0 bases, there was a span of 13 bases. The chain is built from TRBV12-5 and TRBJ2-7; D ambiguous. The sequence derives from a male donor at least 60 years old with stage III lung adenocarcinoma. Material: peripheral blood, obtained before any cancer treatment. As DNA, the CDR3 is TGTGCTAGTGTTGGCGTGACTGGCTCCTACGAGCAGTACTTC. Its translation is CASVGVTGSYEQYF.